The 7 T cell receptor beta chains below all came from one sample that was sequenced in a study of PD-1 blockade in classical Hodgkin lymphoma. Using immunoSEQ multiplex PCR, the repertoire was profiled, and TCRdb retains in-frame clones only, with some absent. The table lists 14,000 or so clones, roughly 78% of them singletons. All the patients suffered relapse after autologous stem cell transplantation, and brentuximab vedotin exposure differed. The sample was peripheral blood mononuclear cells (PBMCs), taken before the second cycle of nivolumab. The receptors derive from a human donor with classical Hodgkin lymphoma.

This sequence joins TRBV4-1 and TRBJ1-1; D call uncertain. This CDR3 region has 17 residues. Germline V lookup: CDR1 MGHRA, CDR2 YSYEKL. Trimming left V 0 bases short and J 0 bases short, with 14 bases between. CDR3 amino acids: CASSQEGGRIMNTEAFF. CDR3 bases: TGCGCCAGCAGCCAAGAGGGTGGACGGATAATGAACACTGAAGCTTTCTTT.

This rearrangement joins TRBV5-6 to TRBJ2-2, with D unclear. Trimming stripped 1 base from V and 4 bases from J, with 2 bases between. From germline, CDR1 is SGHDT and CDR2 YYEEEE. The CDR3 sequence is 12 residues long. The chain's CDR3 is CASSLSTGELFF. As DNA, the CDR3 is TGTGCCAGCAGCTTGTCCACCGGGGAGCTGTTTTTT.

The rearrangement joins TRBV28 to TRBJ1-5; D is uncertain. The CDR3 has 11 residues. Deletions cut 9 bases from V and 6 bases from J, with 9 bases between. CDR1 and CDR2 (germline): MDHEN, SYDVKM. CDR3 coding DNA: TGTGCCAGTTCCCTATCTCAGCCCCAGCATTTT. It encodes CASSLSQPQHF.

This chain uses TRBV7-8 with TRBJ2-7; no clear D. The CDR3 totals 12 residues. The germline V and J ends were trimmed by 1 base and 3 bases, with 4 bases remaining between them. Germline V gives CDR1 SGHVS, CDR2 FQNEAQ. CDR3 bases: TGTGCCAGCAGCTTAGATCTCTACGAGCAGTACTTC. This translates into CASSLDLYEQYF.

V and J are TRBV4-1 and TRBJ2-7; 9 bases fit TRBD2. This CDR3 is 15 amino acids long. Germline V CDR1 and CDR2: MGHRA, YSYEKL. V was clipped by 1 base and J by 2 bases; unmatched bases: 3. The CDR3 DNA follows: TGCGCCAGCAGCCAAGTCCCTAGCGGGGCCTACGAGCAGTACTTC. Its translation is CASSQVPSGAYEQYF.

This clone was counted between two and nine times. CDR3 residues: CASSGLRDEQYF. The CDR3 DNA is TGTGCCAGCAGTGGGCTCAGGGACGAGCAGTACTTC. The chain couples TRBV13 to TRBJ2-7, with a weak D call TRBD1 (5 bases). The CDR3 extends over 12 amino acids. Germline CDR1 PRHDT, CDR2 FYEKMQ (reference sequence). Trimming cost V 6 bases and J 5 bases, with 11 bases left between them.

The genes are TRBV18 and TRBJ1-1; D perhaps matches TRBD1 (5 bases). V was cut by 4 bases and J by 2 bases, with 8 bases left in between. The CDR3 has 13 residues. Germline lookup yields CDR1 KGHSH and CDR2 LQKENI. In DNA, the CDR3 is TGTGCCAGCTCACTGGGGGTTAACACTGAAGCTTTCTTT. Translation: CASSLGVNTEAFF.